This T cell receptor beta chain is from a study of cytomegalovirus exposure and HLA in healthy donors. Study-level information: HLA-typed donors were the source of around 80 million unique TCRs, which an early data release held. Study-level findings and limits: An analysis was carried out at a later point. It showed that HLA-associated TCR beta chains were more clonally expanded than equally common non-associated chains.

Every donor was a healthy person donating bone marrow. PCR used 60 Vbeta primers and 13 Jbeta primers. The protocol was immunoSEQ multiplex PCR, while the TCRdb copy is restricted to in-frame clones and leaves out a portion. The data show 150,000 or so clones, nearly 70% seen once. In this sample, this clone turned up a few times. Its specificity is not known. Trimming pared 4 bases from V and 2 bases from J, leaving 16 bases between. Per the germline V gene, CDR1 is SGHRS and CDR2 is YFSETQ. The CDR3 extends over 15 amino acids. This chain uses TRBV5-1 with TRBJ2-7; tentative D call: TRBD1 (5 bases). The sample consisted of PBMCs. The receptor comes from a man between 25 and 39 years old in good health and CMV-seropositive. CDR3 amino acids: CASSGQRGFTYEQYF. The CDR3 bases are TGCGCCAGCAGCGGCCAAAGGGGCTTTACCTACGAGCAGTACTTC. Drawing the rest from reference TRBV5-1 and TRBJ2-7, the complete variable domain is KAGVTQTPRYLIKTRGQQVTLSCSPISGHRSVSWYQQTPGQGLQFLFEYFSETQRNKGNFPGRFSGRQFSNSRSEMNVSTLELGDSALYLCASSGQRGFTYEQYFGPGTRLTVT.